This T cell receptor beta chain was observed in a study of breast tumors, draining lymph nodes, adjacent tissues. Comment on this clonotype: The antigen is not known.

TCRdb reanalysed the multiplex PCR reads using MiXCR and keeps one entry per CDR3 protein. This sample has approximately 230,000 distinct CDR3 sequences; approximately 36% occur once, and the top ten carry about 3.9%. Breast cancer patients provided tissue from their axillary draining lymph nodes. This CDR3 comprises 16 residues. Germline V lookup: CDR1 DFQATT, CDR2 SNEGSKA (reference sequence). The V and J ends lost 5 bases and 2 bases respectively, with 16 bases between them. Study findings and constraints: Compared with lymph nodes, tumors were less diverse; compared with nontumor tissue, more.

Sequencing was carried out using axillary lymph node tissue. V usage is TRBV20-1 and J usage is TRBJ1-6, with D maybe TRBD1 (6 bases). The TCR comes from a female donor with breast cancer. Some clones in this sample may be carry-over from other donors' samples. CDR3 protein: CSAGNPDRPYNSPLHF. CDR3 nucleotide sequence: TGCAGTGCTGGCAACCCGGACAGACCCTATAATTCACCCCTCCACTTT.